This T cell receptor (beta chain) was recovered during a study of T cells after yellow fever vaccination. Study-level information: For low cell numbers, libraries were made with SMART-Seq v4 Ultra Low Input. Study-wide results and limits: Shared CD4/CD8 clonotypes were a small share, likely from convergent recombination. Abundant contaminating clonotypes from the bulk population could appear in FACS-sorted repertoires.

5'RACE template switching produced TCR cDNA carrying a universal primer site and UMIs. TCRdb redid the calling of the 5' RACE reads with MiXCR, one entry per CDR3 protein. Of 340,000 or so distinct CDR3 sequences in the sample, around 13% were seen once. Note on this clonotype: Antigen specificity is unknown.

Germline V lookup: CDR1 SGHTA, CDR2 FQGNSA. The CDR3 sequence is 14 residues long. V trimming: 2 bases; J trimming: 9 bases; junction bases outside the gene matches: 6. Specimen: CD4+ T cells sorted from PBMCs, collected 15 days after the yellow fever booster vaccination. The genes are TRBV7-2 and TRBJ2-1, with TRBD2 matching 8 bases. The clonotype originates from a man in his late teens or twenties who received the YFV17D yellow fever vaccine. The CDR3 is CASSLYRGGGEQFF. The CDR3 DNA follows: TGTGCCAGCAGCTTATATCGGGGGGGAGGTGAGCAGTTCTTC.